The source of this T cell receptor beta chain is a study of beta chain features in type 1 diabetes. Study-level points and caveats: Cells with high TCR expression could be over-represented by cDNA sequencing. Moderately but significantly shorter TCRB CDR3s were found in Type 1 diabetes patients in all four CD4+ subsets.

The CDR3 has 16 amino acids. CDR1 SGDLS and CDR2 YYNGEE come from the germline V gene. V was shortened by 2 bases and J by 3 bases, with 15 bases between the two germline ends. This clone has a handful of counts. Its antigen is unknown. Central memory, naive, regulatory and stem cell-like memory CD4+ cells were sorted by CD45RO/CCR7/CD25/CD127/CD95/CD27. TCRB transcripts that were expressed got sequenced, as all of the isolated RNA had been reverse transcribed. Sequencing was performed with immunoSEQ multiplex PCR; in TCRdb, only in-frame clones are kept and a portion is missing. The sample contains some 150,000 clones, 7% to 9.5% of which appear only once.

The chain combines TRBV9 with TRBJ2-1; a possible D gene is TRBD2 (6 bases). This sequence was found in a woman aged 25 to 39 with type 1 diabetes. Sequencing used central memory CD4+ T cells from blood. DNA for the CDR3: TGTGCCAGCAGCGTTCTTACAACTAGCAGCTACAATGAGCAGTTCTTC. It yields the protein CASSVLTTSSYNEQFF.